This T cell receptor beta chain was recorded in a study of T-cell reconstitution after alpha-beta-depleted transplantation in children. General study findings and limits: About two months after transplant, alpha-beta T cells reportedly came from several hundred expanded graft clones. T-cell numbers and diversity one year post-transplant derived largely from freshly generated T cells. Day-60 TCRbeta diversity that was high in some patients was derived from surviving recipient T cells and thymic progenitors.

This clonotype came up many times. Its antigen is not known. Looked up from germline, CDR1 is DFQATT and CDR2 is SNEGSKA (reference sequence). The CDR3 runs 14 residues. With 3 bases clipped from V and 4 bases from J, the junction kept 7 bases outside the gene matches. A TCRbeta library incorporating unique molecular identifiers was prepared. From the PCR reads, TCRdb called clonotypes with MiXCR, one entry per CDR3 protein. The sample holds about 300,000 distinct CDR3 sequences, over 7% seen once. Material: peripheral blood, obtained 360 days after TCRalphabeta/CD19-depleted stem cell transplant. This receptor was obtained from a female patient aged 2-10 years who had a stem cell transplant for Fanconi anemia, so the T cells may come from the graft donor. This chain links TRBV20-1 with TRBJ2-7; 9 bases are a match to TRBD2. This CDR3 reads CSARNLAGRYEQYF. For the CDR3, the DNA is TGCAGTGCTAGGAATCTAGCGGGGCGATACGAGCAGTACTTC.